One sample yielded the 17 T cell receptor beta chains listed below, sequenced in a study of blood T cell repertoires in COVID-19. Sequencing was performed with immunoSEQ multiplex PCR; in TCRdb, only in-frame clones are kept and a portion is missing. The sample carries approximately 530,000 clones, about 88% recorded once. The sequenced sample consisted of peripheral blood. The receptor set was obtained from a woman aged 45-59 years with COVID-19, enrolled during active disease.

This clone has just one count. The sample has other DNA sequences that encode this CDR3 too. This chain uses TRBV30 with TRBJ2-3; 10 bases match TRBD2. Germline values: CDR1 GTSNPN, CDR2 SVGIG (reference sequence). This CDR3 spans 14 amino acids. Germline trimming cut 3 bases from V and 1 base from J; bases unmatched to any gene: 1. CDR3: CAWRGLAGTDTQYF. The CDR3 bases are TGTGCCTGGAGAGGACTAGCGGGCACAGATACGCAGTATTTT.

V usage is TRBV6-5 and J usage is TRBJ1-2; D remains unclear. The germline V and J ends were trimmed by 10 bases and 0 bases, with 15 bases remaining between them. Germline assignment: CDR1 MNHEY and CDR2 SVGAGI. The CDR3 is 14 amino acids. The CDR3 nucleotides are TGTGCCATCTCAGGCGCAGGTACTAACTATGGCTACACCTTC. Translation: CAISGAGTNYGYTF.

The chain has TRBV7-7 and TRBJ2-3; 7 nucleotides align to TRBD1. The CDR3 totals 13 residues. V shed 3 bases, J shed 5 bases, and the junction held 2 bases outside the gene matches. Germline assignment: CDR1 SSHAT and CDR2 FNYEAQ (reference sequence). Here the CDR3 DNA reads TGTGCCAGCAGCTTCCGACAGGGAGATACGCAGTATTTT. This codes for CASSFRQGDTQYF.

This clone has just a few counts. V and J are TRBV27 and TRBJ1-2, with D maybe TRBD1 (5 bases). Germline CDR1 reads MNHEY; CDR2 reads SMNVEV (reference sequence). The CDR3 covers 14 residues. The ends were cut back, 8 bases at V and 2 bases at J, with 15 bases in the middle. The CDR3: CASQGAPPNYGYTF. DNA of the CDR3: TGTGCCAGCCAGGGTGCTCCCCCCAACTATGGCTACACCTTC.

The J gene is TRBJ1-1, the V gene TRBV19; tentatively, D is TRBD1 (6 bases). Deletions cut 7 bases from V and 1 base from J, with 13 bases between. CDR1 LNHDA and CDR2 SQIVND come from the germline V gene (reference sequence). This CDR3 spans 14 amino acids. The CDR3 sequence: CASNPQGWNTEAFF. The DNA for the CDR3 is TGTGCCAGTAACCCACAGGGATGGAACACTGAAGCTTTCTTT.

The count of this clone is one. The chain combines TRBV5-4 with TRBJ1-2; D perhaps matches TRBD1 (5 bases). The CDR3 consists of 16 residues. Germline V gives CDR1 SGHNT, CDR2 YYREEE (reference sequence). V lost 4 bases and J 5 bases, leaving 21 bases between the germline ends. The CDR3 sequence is CASSPGGNPSLYGYTF. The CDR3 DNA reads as TGTGCCAGCAGCCCGGGGGGGAACCCGAGCCTTTATGGCTACACCTTC.

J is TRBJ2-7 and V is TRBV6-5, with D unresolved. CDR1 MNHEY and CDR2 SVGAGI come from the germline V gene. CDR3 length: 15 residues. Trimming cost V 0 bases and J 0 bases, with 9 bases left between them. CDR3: CASSYSPADSYEQYF. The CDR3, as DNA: TGTGCCAGCAGTTACTCCCCCGCGGACTCCTACGAGCAGTACTTC.

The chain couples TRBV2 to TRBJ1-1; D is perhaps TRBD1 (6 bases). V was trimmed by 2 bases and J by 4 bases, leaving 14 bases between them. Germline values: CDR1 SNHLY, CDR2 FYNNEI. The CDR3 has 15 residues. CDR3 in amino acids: CASSERSQGPTEAFF. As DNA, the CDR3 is TGTGCCAGCAGTGAAAGGTCCCAGGGGCCCACTGAAGCTTTCTTT. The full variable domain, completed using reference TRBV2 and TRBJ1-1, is EPEVTQTPSHQVTQMGQEVILRCVPISNHLYFYWYRQILGQKVEFLVSFYNNEISEKSEIFDDQFSVERPDGSNFTLKIRSTKLEDSAMYFCASSERSQGPTEAFFGQGTRLTVV.

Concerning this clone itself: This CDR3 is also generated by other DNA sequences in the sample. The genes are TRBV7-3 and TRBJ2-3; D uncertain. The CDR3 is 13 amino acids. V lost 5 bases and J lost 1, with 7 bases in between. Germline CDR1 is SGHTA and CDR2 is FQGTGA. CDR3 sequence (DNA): TGTGCCAGCAGCCCCCGTGGCACAGATACGCAGTATTTT. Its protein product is CASSPRGTDTQYF. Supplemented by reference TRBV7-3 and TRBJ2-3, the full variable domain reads GAGVSQTPSNKVTEKGKYVELRCDPISGHTALYWYRQSLGQGPEFLIYFQGTGAADDSGLPNDRFFAVRPEGSVSTLKIQRTERGDSAVYLCASSPRGTDTQYFGPGTRLTVL.

CDR3 sequence: CASSVPGSEAFF. The CDR3 DNA reads as TGTGCCAGCAGCGTACCAGGGTCCGAAGCTTTCTTT. The genes are TRBV7-9 and TRBJ1-1, with D tentatively TRBD1 (5 bases). CDR3 length: 12 amino acids. Per germline, CDR1 SEHNR and CDR2 FQNEAQ (reference sequence). Trimming pared 5 bases from V and 8 bases from J, leaving 12 bases between.

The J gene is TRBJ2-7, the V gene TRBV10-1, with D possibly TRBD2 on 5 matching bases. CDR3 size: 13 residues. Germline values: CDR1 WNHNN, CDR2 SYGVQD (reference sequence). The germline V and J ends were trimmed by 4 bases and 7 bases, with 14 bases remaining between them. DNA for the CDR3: TGCGCCAGCAGTGCTAGCCCGGGGTATGAGCAGTACTTC. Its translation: CASSASPGYEQYF.

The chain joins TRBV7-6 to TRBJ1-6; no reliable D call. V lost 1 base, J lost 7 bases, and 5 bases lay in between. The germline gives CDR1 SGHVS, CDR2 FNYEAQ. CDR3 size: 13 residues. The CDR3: CASSLGPNSPLHF. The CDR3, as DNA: TGTGCCAGCAGCTTAGGTCCGAATTCACCCCTCCACTTT.

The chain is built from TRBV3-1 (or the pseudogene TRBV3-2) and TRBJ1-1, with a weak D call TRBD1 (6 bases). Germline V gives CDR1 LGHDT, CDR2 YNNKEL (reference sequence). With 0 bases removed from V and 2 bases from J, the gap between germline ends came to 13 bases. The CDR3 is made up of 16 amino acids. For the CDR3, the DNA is TGTGCCAGCAGCCAAGAAGCACGACAGGTAAACACTGAAGCTTTCTTT. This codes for CASSQEARQVNTEAFF.

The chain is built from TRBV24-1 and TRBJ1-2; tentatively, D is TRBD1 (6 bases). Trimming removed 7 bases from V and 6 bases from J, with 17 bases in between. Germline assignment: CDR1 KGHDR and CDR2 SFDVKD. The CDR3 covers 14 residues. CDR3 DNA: TGTGCCACCAGGGGAACAGGGAGGGAAAATGGCTACACCTTC. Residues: CATRGTGRENGYTF.

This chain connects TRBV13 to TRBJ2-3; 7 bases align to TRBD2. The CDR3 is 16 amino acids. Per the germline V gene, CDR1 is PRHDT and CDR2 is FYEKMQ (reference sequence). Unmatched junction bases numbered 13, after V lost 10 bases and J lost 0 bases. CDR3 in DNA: TGTGCCACCTCTCTGGGGGGGGGTCAAAGCACAGATACGCAGTATTTT. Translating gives CATSLGGGQSTDTQYF. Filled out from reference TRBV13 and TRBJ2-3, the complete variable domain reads AAGVIQSPRHLIKEKRETATLKCYPIPRHDTVYWYQQGPGQDPQFLISFYEKMQSDKGSIPDRFSAQQFSDYHSELNMSSLELGDSALYFCATSLGGGQSTDTQYFGPGTRLTVL.

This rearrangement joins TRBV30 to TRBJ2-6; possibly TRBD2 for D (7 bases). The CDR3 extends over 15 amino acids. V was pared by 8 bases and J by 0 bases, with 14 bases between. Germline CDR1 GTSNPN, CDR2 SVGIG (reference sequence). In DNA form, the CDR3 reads TGTGCCGGGGGGGGGCAGATCTCTGGGGCCAACGTCCTGACTTTC. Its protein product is CAGGGQISGANVLTF.

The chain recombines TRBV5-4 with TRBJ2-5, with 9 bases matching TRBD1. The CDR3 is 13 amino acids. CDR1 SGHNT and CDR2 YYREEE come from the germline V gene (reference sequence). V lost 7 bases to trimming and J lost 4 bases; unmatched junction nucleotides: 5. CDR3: CASVDRGGETQYF. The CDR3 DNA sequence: TGTGCCAGCGTGGACAGGGGAGGAGAGACCCAGTACTTC.